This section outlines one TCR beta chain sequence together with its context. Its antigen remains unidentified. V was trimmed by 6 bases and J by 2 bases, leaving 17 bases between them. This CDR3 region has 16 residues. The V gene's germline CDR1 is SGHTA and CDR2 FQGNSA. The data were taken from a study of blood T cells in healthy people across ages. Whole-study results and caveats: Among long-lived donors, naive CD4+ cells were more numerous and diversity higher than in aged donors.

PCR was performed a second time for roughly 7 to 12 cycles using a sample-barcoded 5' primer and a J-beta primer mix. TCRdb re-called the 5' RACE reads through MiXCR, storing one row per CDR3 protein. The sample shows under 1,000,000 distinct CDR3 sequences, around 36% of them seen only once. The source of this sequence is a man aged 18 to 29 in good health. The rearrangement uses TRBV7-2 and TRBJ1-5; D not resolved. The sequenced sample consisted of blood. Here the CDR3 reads CASRQPGDPRNQPQHF. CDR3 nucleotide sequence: TGTGCCAGCAGGCAGCCGGGAGACCCACGCAATCAGCCCCAGCATTTT.